Listed below are T cell receptor beta chains from one sample, sequenced in a study of blood T cells in healthy people across ages. TCRdb reprocessed the 5' RACE reads with MiXCR, giving one entry per CDR3 protein. The sample lists 1.5 million to 2 million distinct CDR3 sequences, 39% seen once, with roughly 23% in the top ten. Sequencing used blood. The receptors stem from a human donor in good health. CDR3s include the opening cysteine and the closing phenylalanine or tryptophan. Fields, in order: V gene, D gene, clone size, J gene, CDR3 DNA, CDR3 protein. A D gene is named only where the DNA matches it firmly. Clone size is not always given. Where it is, it says once, few, many or a class for expanded clones.

TRBV7-3	NA	NA	TRBJ2-5	NA	CASSPFAGGTGETQYF
TRBV11-2	TRBD1	NA	TRBJ2-7	TGTGCCAACAGTCGCCGAATTGTGGGGACAGAAACCTACGAGCAGTACTTC	CANSRRIVGTETYEQYF
TRBV4-3	NA	few	TRBJ2-1	TGCGCCAGCAGCCAAAGGCCATACAATGAGCAGTTCTTC	CASSQRPYNEQFF
TRBV4-3	NA	few	TRBJ1-1	TGCGCCAGCAGCCGCTACAGTGCCGGCACTGAAGCTTTCTTT	CASSRYSAGTEAFF
TRBV7-9	TRBD1	NA	TRBJ2-7	TGTGCCAGCAGCCCAACGGACAGGGCGGACCCCTACGAGCAGTACTTC	CASSPTDRADPYEQYF
TRBV7-9	NA	NA	TRBJ1-2	TGTGCCAGCAGCTTAGGGTATCGGAGCGACGTTAACTATGGCTACACCTTC	CASSLGYRSDVNYGYTF
TRBV7-3	TRBD1	NA	TRBJ2-5	TGTGCCAGCAGCTTAATAGGGGGCCAACAAGAGACCCAGTACTTC	CASSLIGGQQETQYF
TRBV2	NA	NA	TRBJ1-3	TGTGCCAGCAGTGTAGGGGACATCTACAACTCTGGAAACACCATATATTTT	CASSVGDIYNSGNTIYF
TRBV7-9	TRBD1	NA	TRBJ1-2	TGTGCCAGCAGCTTAGGTGGGACAGGGGGCTCGGATGGCTACACCTTC	CASSLGGTGGSDGYTF
TRBV12-3/TRBV12-4	NA	few	TRBJ2-5	TGTGCCAGCAGTTCTGAGGTTGGTCGAGAGACCCAGTACTTC	CASSSEVGRETQYF
TRBV20-1	NA	NA	TRBJ2-7	TGCAGTTCGACAGGTCCCTACGAGCAGTACTTC	CSSTGPYEQYF
TRBV20-1	NA	NA	TRBJ1-2	TGCAGTGCTAGAGATCAATACGGGGGGGCGCTGTATGGCTACACCTTC	CSARDQYGGALYGYTF
TRBV10-3	TRBD1	NA	TRBJ2-5	TGTGCCATCAGGGAGGACAGGGGACAAGAGACCCAGTACTTC	CAIREDRGQETQYF
TRBV10-2	NA	NA	TRBJ1-2	TGCGCCAGCAGTGAATCCGAAGACTATGGCTACACCTTC	CASSESEDYGYTF
TRBV29-1	NA	NA	TRBJ2-3	TGCAGCGTTGTTCAGGTTCAGGCGCAGTATTTT	CSVVQVQAQYF
TRBV3-1	TRBD2	NA	TRBJ2-3	TGTGCCAGCAGCCAAGATCGGAGCGGGGGAAAATCAGATACGCAGTATTTT	CASSQDRSGGKSDTQYF
TRBV25-1	TRBD1	NA	TRBJ2-5	TGTGCCAGCAGTGATTCAGTCTTTGGGACAGGGCACCAAGAGACCCAGTACTTC	CASSDSVFGTGHQETQYF
TRBV20-1	NA	many	TRBJ1-5	TGCAGTGCTAGGTTTATAAATCAGCCCCAGCATTTT	CSARFINQPQHF
TRBV6-5	NA	few	TRBJ2-1	TGTGCCAGCAGTTACGGGGTAGAAACACGTGAGCAGTTCTTC	CASSYGVETREQFF
TRBV20-1	NA	NA	TRBJ2-7	TGCAGTGCTTTTGACGGGGGCCTCTCCTACAATGAGCAGTACTTC	CSAFDGGLSYNEQYF
TRBV2	TRBD2	NA	TRBJ2-7	TGTGCCAGCAATCCGGGAGGTTACGACGAGCAGTACTTC	CASNPGGYDEQYF
TRBV24-1	TRBD1	NA	TRBJ2-5	TGTGCCACCAGTGATTTGACAGGGGGCAGAGAGACCCAGTACTTC	CATSDLTGGRETQYF
TRBV9	NA	NA	TRBJ2-7	TGTGCCAGCAGCGTAGGACACCAATCCTACGAGCAGTACTTC	CASSVGHQSYEQYF
TRBV29-1	NA	NA	TRBJ2-5	TGCAGCGTTGAAGGGGACCCTTTGGGAGAGACCCAGTACTTC	CSVEGDPLGETQYF
TRBV4-2	TRBD1	NA	TRBJ1-2	TGTGCCAGCAGCCAAGTTCCCAGGGGGCCGGGGGGCTACACCTTC	CASSQVPRGPGGYTF
TRBV29-1	NA	NA	TRBJ2-3	TGCAGCTGGACTCCTGGGGGAGATACGCAGTATTTT	CSWTPGGDTQYF
TRBV9	TRBD1	once	TRBJ1-4	TGTGCCAGCAGCGTCTCCCCGGGACAGACAAATGAAAAACTGTTTTTT	CASSVSPGQTNEKLFF
TRBV15	TRBD2	NA	TRBJ2-1	TGTGCCACCAGCAGGTACATAAGCGGGGGGGACTATGAGCAGTTCTTC	CATSRYISGGDYEQFF
TRBV20-1	NA	NA	TRBJ2-5	TGCAGTGCTAGAGAACAAGGGACACCTCAAGAGACCCAGTACTTC	CSAREQGTPQETQYF